Presented here are 21 T cell receptor beta chains from one specimen sequenced in a study of monozygotic twins with inflammatory bowel disease. TCRdb re-called the 5' RACE reads, yielding one record per CDR3 amino acid sequence without DNA. The data include approximately 400,000 distinct CDR3 sequences; the top ten clones carry around 2.6%. The sample consisted of blood. The receptors stem from a human donor with ulcerative colitis or Crohn's disease, or a healthy co-twin of an affected twin (not recorded which).

The gene calls are TRBV7-9 and TRBJ1-2; as DNA is missing, the TRBD1 call by TCRdb cannot be tested. CDR1 SEHNR and CDR2 FQNEAQ come from the germline V gene (reference sequence). The CDR3 is 16 residues long. CDR3 sequence: CASSLPLGAQDYGYTF.

The rearrangement links TRBV6-1 to TRBJ2-3; the D call from TCRdb, TRBD1, cannot be confirmed without DNA. Germline V gene lookup returns CDR1 MNHNS and CDR2 SASEGT. This CDR3 region has 17 residues. The chain's CDR3 is CASSTGTGGSRTDTQYF.

The J gene is TRBJ2-7, the V gene TRBV18; TCRdb picks TRBD1, but there is no DNA to check that call. There are 14 residues in the CDR3. Per the germline V gene, CDR1 is KGHSH and CDR2 is LQKENI. This CDR3 reads CASSQGASTYEQYF.

The chain recombines TRBV4-1 with TRBJ2-5. The CDR3 is 13 amino acids. CDR1 and CDR2 (germline): MGHRA, YSYEKL. CDR3 protein: CASSRLPQETQYF.

The rearrangement joins TRBV9 to TRBJ1-5; TCRdb gives TRBD1 as the D gene, but with no DNA this cannot be confirmed. Germline CDR1 SGDLS, CDR2 YYNGEE. The CDR3 is 14 residues long. The CDR3 sequence: CASSEGQSNQPQHF. The full variable domain, rest sourced from reference TRBV9 and TRBJ1-5, is DSGVTQTPKHLITATGQRVTLRCSPRSGDLSVYWYQQSLDQGLQFLIQYYNGEERAKGNILERFSAQQFPDLHSELNLSSLELGDSALYFCASSEGQSNQPQHFGDGTRLSIL.

The chain combines TRBV20-1 with TRBJ2-3; TCRdb proposes TRBD1, but this gene call is untestable without DNA. The CDR3 loop spans 16 amino acids. CDR1 and CDR2 from the germline V gene are DFQATT and SNEGSKA (reference sequence). The CDR3 reads CSADLSLDGGRDTQYF.

The chain joins TRBV2 to TRBJ2-5; checking the TCRdb D call of TRBD1 is not possible without DNA. Germline assignment: CDR1 SNHLY and CDR2 FYNNEI. This CDR3 has 14 amino acids. The CDR3 sequence: CASSAGQAGETQYF.

The chain has TRBV6-2 or TRBV6-3 and TRBJ1-1. The CDR3 totals 13 residues. The germline V gene has CDR1 MNHEY and CDR2 SVGEGT. CDR3 sequence: CASSVYWVTEAFF.

This chain connects TRBV6-1 to TRBJ1-3. Germline V gene lookup returns CDR1 MNHNS and CDR2 SASEGT. This CDR3 contains 19 residues. The CDR3 loop reads CASRPTFWAVGYSGNTIYF.

The chain links TRBV24-1 to TRBJ2-1; TCRdb picks TRBD1, but there is no DNA to check that call. The CDR3 spans 15 residues. Germline V gene lookup returns CDR1 KGHDR and CDR2 SFDVKD. The CDR3 loop is CATSDPGQGAHEQFF.

This chain joins TRBV12-3 or TRBV12-4 and TRBJ2-7. The CDR3 is 15 residues long. CDR3: CASSFPVGRSYEQYF.

The chain recombines TRBV11-2 with TRBJ1-2; the TCRdb D gene call, TRBD1, has no DNA to confirm it. Germline lookup yields CDR1 SGHAT and CDR2 FQNNGV. CDR3 size: 15 residues. The CDR3 loop is CASSLVPGANYGYTF.

The V call is TRBV19, the J call TRBJ1-3; lacking DNA, the TRBD1 call made by TCRdb goes unchecked. The germline V gene has CDR1 LNHDA and CDR2 SQIVND (reference sequence). CDR3 size: 14 residues. The CDR3: CASTTGLVGNTIYF.

This sequence joins TRBV7-9 and TRBJ2-3. Looked up from germline, CDR1 is SEHNR and CDR2 is FQNEAQ (reference sequence). This CDR3 has 14 residues. The CDR3 protein is CASSPRLATDTQYF.

The chain carries TRBV5-1 and TRBJ2-7; with no DNA, the TCRdb D assignment of TRBD1 cannot be verified. The germline gives CDR1 SGHRS, CDR2 YFSETQ. The CDR3 is made up of 14 amino acids. CDR3 in amino acids: CASSLALGPYEQYF.

The V gene is TRBV3-1, the J gene TRBJ2-3; TCRdb designates TRBD1, a call that cannot be tested without DNA. The CDR3 is 15 residues long. Germline CDR1 reads LGHDT; CDR2 reads YNNKEL (reference sequence). The CDR3 protein is CASRNGGENTDTQYF.

The CDR3 sequence is CASSRLEGARSETQYF. V and J are TRBV9 and TRBJ2-5; no DNA is available, so the TRBD1 call from TCRdb remains unchecked. The CDR3 has 16 residues. Germline V gene sequence: CDR1 SGDLS, CDR2 YYNGEE.

The genes are TRBV6-1 and TRBJ2-1; absent DNA, TCRdb's TRBD1 call cannot be checked. Germline values: CDR1 MNHNS, CDR2 SASEGT. The CDR3 consists of 13 residues. The CDR3 is CASSAPGTGEQFF.

This chain connects TRBV7-9 to TRBJ2-2; TCRdb's assignment of TRBD2 cannot be checked, as there is no DNA. The CDR3 consists of 17 residues. Per germline, CDR1 SEHNR and CDR2 FQNEAQ (reference sequence). The CDR3 protein is CASSWGTSGGYTGELFF.

This chain links TRBV12-3 or TRBV12-4 with TRBJ2-7; TCRdb's D call of TRBD1 is untestable without DNA. The CDR3 has 13 amino acids. CDR3 sequence reads: CASRIGTTYEQYF.

The chain uses TRBV7-9 and TRBJ2-4; TCRdb picks TRBD1, but there is no DNA to check that call. This CDR3 is built from 14 residues. In germline, CDR1 is SEHNR, CDR2 FQNEAQ (reference sequence). The CDR3 loop reads CASSLGPHPDIQYF.